Following are 20 T cell receptor beta chains from one sample sequenced in a study of regulatory T cells in long-lasting Graves disease. For TCR beta, libraries came from iRepertoire HTBI primers and Arm-PCR of CDR3 regions. Using its own MiXCR run on the multiplex PCR reads, TCRdb lists one record per CDR3 protein. The top ten hold 13% to 15% of the sample, which has hundreds of thousands of distinct CDR3 sequences, roughly a fifth seen once. Stated time point: persistent/refractory GD, antithyroid drugs over 5 years with positive TRAb. PBMCs provided the RNA from which the TCR library was made. The source material was peripheral blood mononuclear cells (PBMCs), sampled when the disease was refractory, from a patient treated with antithyroid drugs. Receptor source: a female donor with Graves disease.

This clonotype was counted many times. The junction departs from the called germline gene at one end, perhaps through a read error. The V and J genes are TRBV7-3 and TRBJ2-2; D gene unclear. Germline CDR1 SGHTA, CDR2 FQGTGA. The CDR3 consists of 13 residues. CDR3 sequence: CASSSTNTGELFF. In nucleotides, the CDR3 is TGCGCCAGCAGTTCAACGAACACCGGGGAGCTGTTTTTT.

This chain connects TRBV11-2 to TRBJ1-1; D is unclear. This CDR3 has 15 residues. The V and J ends lost 0 bases and 2 bases respectively, with 10 bases between them. Germline V CDR1 and CDR2: SGHAT, FQNNGV. The CDR3 spells CASSLDLLGNTEAFF. The CDR3 DNA reads as TGTGCCAGCAGCTTAGATCTTTTGGGTAACACTGAAGCTTTCTTT.

The rearrangement links TRBV3-1 to TRBJ1-1; no clear D gene. The CDR3 extends over 14 amino acids. The V end was cut by 4 bases, the J end by 1 base, with 10 bases between. CDR1 is LGHDT and CDR2 is YNNKEL in the germline V gene (reference sequence). The CDR3 coding sequence is TGTGCCAGCAGCCCAAGGGCAGCGAACACTGAAGCTTTCTTT. As protein: CASSPRAANTEAFF.

This clonotype was observed at least ten times. This chain joins TRBV28 and TRBJ2-2, with 7 positions matching TRBD1. Losses at the gene ends were 6 bases for V and 5 bases for J; bases not matched to a gene: 9. This CDR3 has 15 residues. Germline V CDR1 and CDR2: MDHEN, SYDVKM. The CDR3 DNA sequence: TGTGCCAGCAGCCGAGGACAGGTTGAAACCGGGGAGCTGTTTTTT. This encodes CASSRGQVETGELFF. Looking up the rest from reference TRBV28 and TRBJ2-2 gives the full variable domain: DVKVTQSSRYLVKRTGEKVFLECVQDMDHENMFWYRQDPGLGLRLIYFSYDVKMKEKGDIPEGYSVSREKKERFSLILESASTNQTSMYLCASSRGQVETGELFFGEGSRLTVL.

This clonotype was picked up many times. V gene TRBV10-3 combines with J gene TRBJ1-2, with 9 bases identical to TRBD1. J gave up 9 bases and V 7 bases, and 15 bases lay outside the gene matches. This CDR3 contains 15 residues. Germline V gene lookup returns CDR1 ENHRY and CDR2 SYGVKD. The CDR3 bases are TGTGCCATCATGGAGAGGGGACAGGGTCTTTTAAGCTACACCTTC. This encodes CAIMERGQGLLSYTF.

This clonotype was seen repeatedly, ten times or more. CDR3 DNA: TGTGCCAGCAGCTACGGCAGGGTTACCGGAGAGACCCAGTACTTC. It yields the protein CASSYGRVTGETQYF. The chain uses TRBV5-6 and TRBJ2-5, with a possible D match to TRBD1 (5 bases). Germline V gene lookup returns CDR1 SGHDT and CDR2 YYEEEE. The CDR3 totals 15 residues. With 3 bases removed from V and 4 bases from J, the gap between germline ends came to 16 bases. Complete variable domain (other parts from reference TRBV5-6 and TRBJ2-5): DAGVTQSPTHLIKTRGQQVTLRCSPKSGHDTVSWYQQALGQGPQFIFQYYEEEERQRGNFPDRFSGHQFPNYSSELNVNALLLGDSALYLCASSYGRVTGETQYFGPGTRLLVL.

The V and J genes are TRBV28 and TRBJ1-1; D not certain. The CDR3 totals 11 residues. V lost 10 bases, J lost 6 bases, and 12 bases lay in between. Germline V lookup: CDR1 MDHEN, CDR2 SYDVKM. The chain's CDR3 is CATRWAAEAFF. The DNA of the CDR3 is TGTGCCACCCGATGGGCAGCTGAAGCTTTCTTT.

This clonotype was recorded many times. The CDR3: CASSLGQGVYEQYF. The CDR3 DNA is TGTGCCAGCAGCTTGGGACAGGGCGTCTACGAGCAGTACTTC. The chain links TRBV2 to TRBJ2-7; 9 positions agree with TRBD1. J lost 3 bases, V lost 6 bases, and 6 bases had no gene match. The length of the CDR3 is 14 residues. Germline V gene data show CDR1 as SNHLY and CDR2 as FYNNEI.

This chain joins TRBV3-1 and TRBJ2-1; tentatively, D is TRBD2 (5 bases). Trimming left V 1 base short and J 10 bases short, with 5 bases between. Germline CDR1 is LGHDT and CDR2 is YNNKEL (reference sequence). The CDR3 loop spans 11 amino acids. CDR3 sequence reads: CASSQAGEQFF. The CDR3 DNA is TGTGCCAGCAGCCAAGCGGGAGAGCAGTTCTTC.

This clonotype was found once. The genes are TRBV19 and TRBJ1-1; D remains ambiguous. The CDR3 runs to 14 residues. From germline, CDR1 is LNHDA and CDR2 SQIVND (reference sequence). With 8 bases removed from V and 0 bases from J, the gap between germline ends came to 13 bases. CDR3 in DNA: TGTGCCAGTCGAGGGAGCTCTATGAACACTGAAGCTTTCTTT. Its translation: CASRGSSMNTEAFF. The full variable domain, with the rest looked up from reference TRBV19 and TRBJ1-1, is DGGITQSPKYLFRKEGQNVTLSCEQNLNHDAMYWYRQDPGQGLRLIYYSQIVNDFQKGDIAEGYSVSREKKESFPLTVTSAQKNPTAFYLCASRGSSMNTEAFFGQGTRLTVV.

The rearrangement uses TRBV7-6 and TRBJ2-2; a possible D gene is TRBD1 (6 bases). The CDR3 totals 15 residues. With 5 bases removed from V and 6 bases from J, the gap between germline ends came to 16 bases. The germline V gene encodes CDR1 SGHVS and CDR2 FNYEAQ. CDR3 loop: CASSAQGLVSGELFF. The CDR3 DNA reads as TGTGCCAGCAGCGCACAGGGTCTCGTATCCGGGGAGCTGTTTTTT.

This clonotype was observed a handful of times. V usage is TRBV19 and J usage is TRBJ2-7; D gene uncertain. The germline V gene has CDR1 LNHDA and CDR2 SQIVND (reference sequence). This CDR3 has 15 residues. V dropped 2 bases and J dropped 2 bases, with 13 bases sitting between them. CDR3 DNA sequence: TGTGCCAGTAGTATATCGCGATTTGCTACCTACGAGCAGTACTTC. Its translation is CASSISRFATYEQYF.

The table lists this clonotype with many counts. The V gene is TRBV18, the J gene TRBJ2-4; 7 bases align to TRBD1. Germline V gives CDR1 KGHSH, CDR2 LQKENI. The V segment lost 5 bases and the J segment 8 bases; nucleotides outside the gene matches: 6. This CDR3 region has 13 residues. The CDR3 DNA follows: TGTGCCAGCTCAGGACAGGCATCGGACATTCAGTACTTC. As protein: CASSGQASDIQYF.

This clonotype was counted a few times. The chain recombines TRBV5-1 with TRBJ2-2; D gene unclear. CDR1 and CDR2 (germline): SGHRS, YFSETQ. The CDR3 loop spans 12 amino acids. V dropped 5 bases and J dropped 4 bases, with 6 bases sitting between them. CDR3 DNA: TGCGCCAGCAGATCGAGCACCGGGGAGCTGTTTTTT. It specifies CASRSSTGELFF.

This clonotype was found many times. The chain combines TRBV6-1 with TRBJ2-5; 9 positions match TRBD2. The ends lost 1 base at V and 0 bases at J; junction bases unmatched: 6. Germline V lookup: CDR1 MNHNS, CDR2 SASEGT. This CDR3 is 17 amino acids long. The CDR3 nucleotides are TGTGCCAGCAGTGAAGGATTGCTAGCGGGATACCAAGAGACCCAGTACTTC. Translation gives CASSEGLLAGYQETQYF.

The chain has TRBV28 and TRBJ1-6; D not certain. With 3 bases removed from V and 6 bases from J, the gap between germline ends came to 6 bases. The CDR3 has 13 amino acids. Per germline, CDR1 MDHEN and CDR2 SYDVKM. The DNA for the CDR3 is TGTGCCAGCAGTTTGCGATTTAATTCACCCCTCCACTTT. This codes for CASSLRFNSPLHF.

This clonotype has a count of ten or more. The chain recombines TRBV28 with TRBJ1-2, with TRBD1 as a possible D gene (5 bases). The CDR3 loop spans 15 amino acids. Germline V lookup: CDR1 MDHEN, CDR2 SYDVKM. Trimming pared 1 base from V and 5 bases from J, leaving 14 bases between. CDR3 sequence reads: CASSLSVGLKYGYTF. The CDR3 nucleotides read TGTGCCAGCAGTTTATCGGTGGGACTGAAGTATGGCTACACCTTC.

This clonotype turned up a few times. The J gene is TRBJ1-5, the V gene TRBV20-1; 9 nucleotides line up with TRBD1. Per germline, CDR1 DFQATT and CDR2 SNEGSKA (reference sequence). The length of the CDR3 is 16 residues. V lost 3 bases to trimming and J lost 1 base; unmatched junction nucleotides: 7. The CDR3 nucleotides read TGCAGTGCTAGGACAGGGGGTAGTAGCAGCAATCAGCCCCAGCATTTT. Protein product: CSARTGGSSSNQPQHF.

The V gene is TRBV27, the J gene TRBJ2-2; D remains unclear. The germline V and J ends were trimmed by 6 bases and 0 bases, with 11 bases remaining between them. CDR3 length: 15 amino acids. The germline gives CDR1 MNHEY, CDR2 SMNVEV (reference sequence). The CDR3 DNA is TGTGCCAGCAGGCCGGGCTCCGCGAACACCGGGGAGCTGTTTTTT. Its protein product is CASRPGSANTGELFF.

The table lists this clonotype with many counts. The chain has TRBV7-2 and TRBJ2-7; D is ambiguous. V gave up 5 bases and J gave up 0 bases, with 11 bases separating them. The CDR3 extends over 14 amino acids. Germline CDR1 is SGHTA and CDR2 is FQGNSA. The CDR3 sequence is CASSPSRSSYEQYF. The CDR3 coding sequence is TGTGCCAGCAGCCCCTCCAGGAGCTCCTACGAGCAGTACTTC.